This T cell receptor (beta chain) derives from a study of cytomegalovirus exposure and HLA in healthy donors. Points from the study as a whole: Reported performance of the classifier showed diagnosis of cytomegalovirus status with high specificity and sensitivity.

Amplification used 60 Vbeta primers and 13 Jbeta primers. The assay was immunoSEQ multiplex PCR, and TCRdb's table has in-frame clones only and misses some. The data contain approximately 190,000 clones, approximately 88% of them singletons. About this clone: Antigen: not known. Other nucleotide sequences in the sample specify the same CDR3.

This CDR3 is built from 15 residues. The V segment lost 5 bases and the J segment 1 base; nucleotides outside the gene matches: 6. Germline loops: CDR1 SEHNR, CDR2 FQNEAQ (reference sequence). This chain links TRBV7-9 with TRBJ1-2; TRBD1 matches at 8 bases. This TCR was sampled from a woman between 50 and 59 years old in good health and CMV-seropositive. Specimen: PBMCs. The CDR3 DNA reads TGTGCCAGCAGCCCCGGACAGGGCCATAACTATGGCTACACCTTC. Residues: CASSPGQGHNYGYTF.